What follows describes a single TCR beta chain. Measured with immunoSEQ multiplex PCR; TCRdb has only the in-frame clones, and not every one. The top ten clones hold about 6.9% of a sample with fewer than 250,000 clones, about 80% of them seen once. This sample is part of a study of blood T cell repertoires in COVID-19. The CDR3 sequence is 15 residues long. The germline V gene has CDR1 SNHLY and CDR2 FYNNEI. The J segment lost 4 bases and the V segment lost 8 bases, leaving 11 bases of the junction unmatched. Material: peripheral blood. The source of this sequence is a man in his fifties or sixties with acute or convalescent COVID-19. The chain employs TRBV2 and TRBJ2-1, with 7 nucleotides matching TRBD2. The CDR3 bases are TGTGCCAGCGGGGGTGGGCGGGGGTTTTACAATGAGCAGTTCTTC. It translates to CASGGGRGFYNEQFF.